A selection of T cell receptor beta chains follows, all from one sample in a study of blood T cell repertoires in COVID-19. The data were produced by immunoSEQ multiplex PCR, yet TCRdb's version contains in-frame clones alone and is incomplete. Of about 280,000 clones detected, over 75% appear once; the ten largest clones hold about an eighth. Sequenced: peripheral blood. The receptors were sampled from a human donor in a cohort sampled during active COVID-19. Both conserved end residues are trimmed from each CDR3.

V,CDR3
TRBV6-2/TRBV6-3,ASSTGFEAF
TRBV6-5,ASSYTGDPGNTIY
TRBV5-6,ASSFRGKHTIY
TRBV7-2,ASSLGLAASNEQY
TRBV6-2/TRBV6-3,ASSYSGQGYQPQH
TRBV30,AWNLGQTNSPLH
TRBV5-1,ASSPYNSYEQY
TRBV7-2,ASSPGLPGMQPNEQF
TRBV25-1,ASRGGYEQY
TRBV5-1,ASSERDYEQY
TRBV14,ASSQAGTTNNEQF
TRBV18,ASSRGQAPNEKLF
TRBV27,ASKALSAGTQY
TRBV10-3,AISLDSNGAF
TRBV15,ATRRLAGPTDTQY
TRBV4-1,ASSNRTGGFYEQY
TRBV7-9,ASSWERADTQY
TRBV7-9,ASSLGAGTGLYEQY
TRBV7-9,ASSLANSPGTEAF
TRBV27,ASRTGTVNSPLH
TRBV6-5,ASSYRDGQY
TRBV5-6,ASSLNDGAYEQY
TRBV30,AWGTQIEQF
TRBV2,ASRAGTGVQNSPLH
TRBV5-1,ASSLGAVGAYEQY
TRBV4-3,ASSQDGPPARGTGELF
TRBV27,ASSFRVPNYGYT
TRBV6-6,ASSYSRQGASGYT
TRBV28,ASSLGLYAGGQETQY
TRBV11-2,ASSFLRAEQY
TRBV18,ASSSLADNEQF
TRBV28,ASSSPLRGQGFYGYT
TRBV4-3,ASSLHRQGSGNTIY
TRBV2,ASRSAGEQY
TRBV9,ASSPKTLFQAVEGEQF
TRBV5-1,ASSLGESTEAF